This T cell receptor (beta chain) was identified during a study of T cells in Graves' hyperthyroidism and ophthalmopathy. Study-level background: Initial diagnosis, before any treatment, was when peripheral blood was collected.

The CDR3 regions of TCR beta were amplified from RNA transcripts. The TCR CDR3 was amplified in a first-round RT-PCR using the HTBI primer set. From the multiplex PCR reads, TCRdb called clonotypes with MiXCR, one entry per CDR3 protein. Here the sample spans around 480,000 distinct CDR3 sequences, approximately 15% being singletons. Graves' hyperthyroidism showing no ophthalmopathy progression within 18 months was considered stable. Findings and caveats of the study: Most thyroid clonotypes that were expanded above 0.001 also turned up in blood. Model predictions of ophthalmopathy came a median roughly 6.4 months before onset.

The ends lost 0 bases at V and 4 bases at J; junction bases unmatched: 9. CDR1 SGHAT and CDR2 FQNNGV come from the germline V gene. The CDR3 totals 17 residues. This clonotype appeared many times. Its antigen is still unknown. The gene calls are TRBV11-2 and TRBJ2-5; the match to TRBD2 covers 9 bases. This receptor was taken from a woman aged 18-29 years with Graves' hyperthyroidism. Sequencing was carried out using blood. The CDR3 DNA reads as TGTGCCAGCAGCTTAGATCTAAGGATACTAGCGGGAGAGACCCAGTACTTC. This translates into CASSLDLRILAGETQYF. Full variable domain (missing parts from reference TRBV11-2 and TRBJ2-5): EAGVAQSPRYKIIEKRQSVAFWCNPISGHATLYWYQQILGQGPKLLIQFQNNGVVDDSQLPKDRFSAERLKGVDSTLKIQPAKLEDSAVYLCASSLDLRILAGETQYFGPGTRLLVL.